In its sample, the clone carrying this TCR beta chain was seen a few times. This sample was taken from a study of early T cells in non-severe SARS-CoV-2 infection. TCRdb analysed the 5' RACE reads with MiXCR anew, one entry per CDR3 protein. The repertoire consists of about 59,000 distinct CDR3 sequences, with 13% occurring once and the leading ten covering about 9.3%. The CDR3 is 15 residues long. CDR1 and CDR2 from the germline V gene are SGHNT and YENEEA. V lost 5 bases to trimming and J lost 6 bases, with 17 bases between them. The material was whole blood, obtained at baseline. This chain joins TRBV11-3 and TRBJ2-1, with D uncertain. The sequence was obtained from an adult who was a healthcare worker with PCR-confirmed SARS-CoV-2 infection or an uninfected control (not recorded which). CDR3 nucleotides: TGTGCCAGCAGCGCTAACGCGATTGATGGCAATGAGCAGTTCTTC. This gives the protein CASSANAIDGNEQFF.